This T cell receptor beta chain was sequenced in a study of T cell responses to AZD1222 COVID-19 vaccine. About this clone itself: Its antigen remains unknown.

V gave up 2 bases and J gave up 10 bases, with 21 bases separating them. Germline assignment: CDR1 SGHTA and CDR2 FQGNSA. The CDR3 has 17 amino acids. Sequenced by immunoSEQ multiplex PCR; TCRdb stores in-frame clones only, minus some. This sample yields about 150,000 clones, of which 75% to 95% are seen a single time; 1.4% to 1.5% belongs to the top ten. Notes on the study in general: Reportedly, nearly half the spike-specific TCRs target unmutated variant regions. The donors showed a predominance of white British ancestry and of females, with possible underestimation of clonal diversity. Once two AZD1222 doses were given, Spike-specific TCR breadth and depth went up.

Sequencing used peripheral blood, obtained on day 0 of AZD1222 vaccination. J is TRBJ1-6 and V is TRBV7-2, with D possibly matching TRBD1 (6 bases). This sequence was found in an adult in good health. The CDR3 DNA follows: TGTGCCAGCAGCTTATCACCCCCCGGGACAACGACCTCACCCCTCCACTTT. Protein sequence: CASSLSPPGTTTSPLHF.